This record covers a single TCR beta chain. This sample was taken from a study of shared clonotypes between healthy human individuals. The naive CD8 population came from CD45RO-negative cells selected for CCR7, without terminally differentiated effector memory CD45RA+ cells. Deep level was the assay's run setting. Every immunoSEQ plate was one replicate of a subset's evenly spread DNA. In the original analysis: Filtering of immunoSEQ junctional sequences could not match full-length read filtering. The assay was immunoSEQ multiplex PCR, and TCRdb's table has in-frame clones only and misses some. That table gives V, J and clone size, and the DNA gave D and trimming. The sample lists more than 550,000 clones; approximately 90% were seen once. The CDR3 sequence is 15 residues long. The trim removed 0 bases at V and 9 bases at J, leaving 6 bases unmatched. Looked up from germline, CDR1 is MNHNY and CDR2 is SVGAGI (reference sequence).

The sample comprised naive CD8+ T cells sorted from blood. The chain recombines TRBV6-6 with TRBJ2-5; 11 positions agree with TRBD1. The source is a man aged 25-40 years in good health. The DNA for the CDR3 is TGTGCCAGCAGTTACTCGGACAGGGGGCGGGTTGCCCAGTACTTC. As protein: CASSYSDRGRVAQYF.